This TCR beta chain was captured in a study of cytomegalovirus exposure and HLA in healthy donors. As regards this clone: Its antigen remains unknown.

V was shortened by 0 bases and J by 5 bases, with 6 bases between the two germline ends. Germline lookup yields CDR1 SGHNT and CDR2 YYREEE (reference sequence). The CDR3 sequence is 13 residues long. Regarding the study as a whole: An analysis was carried out at a later point. It showed that HLA-associated TCR beta chains were more clonally expanded than equally common non-associated chains. Among immune exposure information, only CMV serostatus was available. The authors excluded some V segments, including TRBV6-2 and TRBV6-3, as indistinguishable. The authors listed around 150 TCR beta chains as cytomegalovirus-associated.

13 Jbeta primers and 60 Vbeta primers were used for the PCR. Sequencing used immunoSEQ multiplex PCR; TCRdb keeps in-frame clones, though not all of them. The sample gives roughly 120,000 clones, roughly 83% of which show up once; 4% to 5.5% is in the top ten. Material: PBMCs. The V and J genes are TRBV5-4 and TRBJ2-1; no reliable D call. This TCR was recovered from a man under 40 in good health and CMV-seropositive. CDR3 region: CASSLGPDNEQFF. CDR3 DNA: TGTGCCAGCAGCTTGGGTCCGGACAATGAGCAGTTCTTC.